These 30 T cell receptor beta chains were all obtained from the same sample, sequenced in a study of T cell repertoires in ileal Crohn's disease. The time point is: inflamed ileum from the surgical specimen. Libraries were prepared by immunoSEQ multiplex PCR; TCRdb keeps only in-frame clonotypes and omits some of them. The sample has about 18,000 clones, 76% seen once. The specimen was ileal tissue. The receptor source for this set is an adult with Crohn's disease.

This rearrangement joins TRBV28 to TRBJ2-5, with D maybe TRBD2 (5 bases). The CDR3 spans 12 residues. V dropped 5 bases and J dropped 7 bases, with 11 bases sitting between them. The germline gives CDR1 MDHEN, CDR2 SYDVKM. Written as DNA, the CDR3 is TGTGCCAGCAGTGTCCCACGGGGGACCCAGTACTTC. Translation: CASSVPRGTQYF.

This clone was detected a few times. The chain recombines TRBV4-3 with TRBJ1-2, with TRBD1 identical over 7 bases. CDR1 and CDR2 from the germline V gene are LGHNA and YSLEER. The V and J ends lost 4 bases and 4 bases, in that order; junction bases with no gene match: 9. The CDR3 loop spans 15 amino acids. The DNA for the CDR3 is TGCGCCAGCAGCCCTAACGGAGGGGGCGGCTATGGCTACACCTTC. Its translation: CASSPNGGGGYGYTF.

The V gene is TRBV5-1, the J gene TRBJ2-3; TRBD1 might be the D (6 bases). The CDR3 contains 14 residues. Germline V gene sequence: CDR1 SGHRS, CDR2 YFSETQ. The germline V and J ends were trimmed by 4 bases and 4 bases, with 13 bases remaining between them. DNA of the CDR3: TGCGCCAGCAGCCCACAGGGTGGGGCAGATACGCAGTATTTT. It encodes CASSPQGGADTQYF.

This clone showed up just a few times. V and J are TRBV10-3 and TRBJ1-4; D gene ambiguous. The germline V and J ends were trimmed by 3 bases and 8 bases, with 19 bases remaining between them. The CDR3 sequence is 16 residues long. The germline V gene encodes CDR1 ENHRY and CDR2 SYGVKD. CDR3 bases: TGTGCCATCAGTGACTCCCGGGGAGGCGTCGGAGAAAAACTGTTTTTT. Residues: CAISDSRGGVGEKLFF.

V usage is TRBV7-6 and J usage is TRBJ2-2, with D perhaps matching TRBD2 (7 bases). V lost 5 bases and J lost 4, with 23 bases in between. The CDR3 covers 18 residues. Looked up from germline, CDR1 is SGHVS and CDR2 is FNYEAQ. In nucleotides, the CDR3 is TGTGCCAGCAGCCCCTTGAATGCGGGGGCCGGTCTCACCGGGGAGCTGTTTTTT. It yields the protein CASSPLNAGAGLTGELFF.

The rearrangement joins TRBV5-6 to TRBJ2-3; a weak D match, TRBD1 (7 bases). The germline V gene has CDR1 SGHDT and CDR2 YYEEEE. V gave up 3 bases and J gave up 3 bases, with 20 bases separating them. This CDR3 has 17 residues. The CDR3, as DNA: TGTGCCAGCAGCTCGAATCGCAGGGGGGTTTTAACAGATACGCAGTATTTT. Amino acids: CASSSNRRGVLTDTQYF.

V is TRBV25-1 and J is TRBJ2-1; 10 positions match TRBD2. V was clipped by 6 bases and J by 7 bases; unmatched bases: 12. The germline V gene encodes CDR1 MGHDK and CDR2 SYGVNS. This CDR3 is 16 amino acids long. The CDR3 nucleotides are TGTGCCAGCAGAGCCCTCCAGCGGGAGGGGTCGAATGAGCAGTTCTTC. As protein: CASRALQREGSNEQFF.

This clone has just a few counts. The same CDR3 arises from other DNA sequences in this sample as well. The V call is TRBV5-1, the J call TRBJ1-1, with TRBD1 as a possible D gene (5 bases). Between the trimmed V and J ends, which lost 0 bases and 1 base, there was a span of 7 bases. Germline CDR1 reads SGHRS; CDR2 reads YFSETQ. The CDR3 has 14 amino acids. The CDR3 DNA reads TGCGCCAGCAGCTTGGCCGGACAGAACACTGAAGCTTTCTTT. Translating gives CASSLAGQNTEAFF.

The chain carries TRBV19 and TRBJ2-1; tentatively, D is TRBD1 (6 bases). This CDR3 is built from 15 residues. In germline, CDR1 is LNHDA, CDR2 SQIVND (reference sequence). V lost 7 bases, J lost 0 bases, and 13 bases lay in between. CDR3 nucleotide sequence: TGTGCCAGTACCATTCGACAGGCCTCCTACAATGAGCAGTTCTTC. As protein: CASTIRQASYNEQFF.

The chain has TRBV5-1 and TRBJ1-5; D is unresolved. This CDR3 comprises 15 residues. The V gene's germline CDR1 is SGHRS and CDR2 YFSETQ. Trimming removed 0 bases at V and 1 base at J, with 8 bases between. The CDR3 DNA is TGCGCCAGCAGCTTGGAAGGGATGAGCAATCAGCCCCAGCATTTT. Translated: CASSLEGMSNQPQHF. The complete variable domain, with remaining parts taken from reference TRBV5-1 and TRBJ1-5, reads KAGVTQTPRYLIKTRGQQVTLSCSPISGHRSVSWYQQTPGQGLQFLFEYFSETQRNKGNFPGRFSGRQFSNSRSEMNVSTLELGDSALYLCASSLEGMSNQPQHFGDGTRLSIL.

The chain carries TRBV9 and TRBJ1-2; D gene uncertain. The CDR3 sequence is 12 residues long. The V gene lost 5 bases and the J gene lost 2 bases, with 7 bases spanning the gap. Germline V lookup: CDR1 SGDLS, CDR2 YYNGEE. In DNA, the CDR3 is TGTGCCAGCAGTGCAGGAAACTATGGCTACACCTTC. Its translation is CASSAGNYGYTF.

CDR3 protein: CASSLGQGAGRNTEAFF. CDR3 nucleotide sequence: TGTGCCAGCAGCTTAGGGCAGGGGGCAGGAAGGAACACTGAAGCTTTCTTT. This chain joins TRBV7-9 and TRBJ1-1; 8 nucleotides match TRBD1. CDR3 length: 17 residues. V was clipped by 1 base and J by 1 base; unmatched bases: 8. In germline, CDR1 is SEHNR, CDR2 FQNEAQ (reference sequence).

CDR3 in amino acids: CASRPFGTLTYEQYF. The CDR3 region has the DNA TGTGCCAGCAGGCCATTCGGTACTCTGACCTACGAGCAGTACTTC. V is TRBV6-1 and J is TRBJ2-7; unclear D gene. From germline, CDR1 is MNHNS and CDR2 SASEGT. The CDR3 is made up of 15 amino acids. V shed 6 bases and J shed 2 bases, with 17 bases lying between them.

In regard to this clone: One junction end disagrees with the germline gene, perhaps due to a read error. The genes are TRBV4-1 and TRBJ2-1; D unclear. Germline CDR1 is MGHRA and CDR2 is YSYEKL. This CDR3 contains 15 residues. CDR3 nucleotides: TGCACCAGCAGCCAAGAAGGCGCCTTATTCGATGGGCAGTTCTTC. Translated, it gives CTSSQEGALFDGQFF.

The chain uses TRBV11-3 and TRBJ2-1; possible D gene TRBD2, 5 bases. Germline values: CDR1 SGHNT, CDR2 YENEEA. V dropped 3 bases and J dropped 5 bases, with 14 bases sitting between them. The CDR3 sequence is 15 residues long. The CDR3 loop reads CASSLMASSNNEQFF. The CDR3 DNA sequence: TGTGCCAGCAGCTTGATGGCTAGCTCGAACAATGAGCAGTTCTTC.

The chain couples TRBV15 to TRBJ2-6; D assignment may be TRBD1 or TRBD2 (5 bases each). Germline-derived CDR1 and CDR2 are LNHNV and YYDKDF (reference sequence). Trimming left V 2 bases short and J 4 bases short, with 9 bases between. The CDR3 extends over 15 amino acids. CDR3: CATSRRGVGANVLTF. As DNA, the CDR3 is TGTGCCACCAGCAGACGAGGGGTCGGGGCCAACGTCCTGACTTTC.

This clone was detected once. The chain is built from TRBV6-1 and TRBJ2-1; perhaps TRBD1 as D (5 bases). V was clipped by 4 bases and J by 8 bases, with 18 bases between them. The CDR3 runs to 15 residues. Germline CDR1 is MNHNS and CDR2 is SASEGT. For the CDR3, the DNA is TGTGCCAGCAGTGCTACCAGGGTTTTTGGAGATGAGCAGTTCTTC. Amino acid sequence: CASSATRVFGDEQFF.

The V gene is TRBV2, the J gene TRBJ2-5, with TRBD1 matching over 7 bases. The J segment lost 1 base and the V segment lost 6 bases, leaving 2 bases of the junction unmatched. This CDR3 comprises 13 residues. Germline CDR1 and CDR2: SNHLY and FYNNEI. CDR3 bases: TGTGCCAGCAGAACAGGGGTCCAAGAGACCCAGTACTTC. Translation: CASRTGVQETQYF.

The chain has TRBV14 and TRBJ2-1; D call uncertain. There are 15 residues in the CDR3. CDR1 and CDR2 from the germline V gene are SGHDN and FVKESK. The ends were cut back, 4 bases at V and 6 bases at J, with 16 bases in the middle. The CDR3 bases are TGTGCCAGCAGCCTCGCCCTAGATCCGGGCAATGAGCAGTTCTTC. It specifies CASSLALDPGNEQFF.

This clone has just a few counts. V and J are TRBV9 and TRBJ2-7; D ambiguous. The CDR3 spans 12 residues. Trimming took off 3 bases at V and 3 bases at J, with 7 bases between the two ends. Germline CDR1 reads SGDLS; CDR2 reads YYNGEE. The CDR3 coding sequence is TGTGCCAGCAGCGCGAATGGCTACGAGCAGTACTTC. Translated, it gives CASSANGYEQYF.

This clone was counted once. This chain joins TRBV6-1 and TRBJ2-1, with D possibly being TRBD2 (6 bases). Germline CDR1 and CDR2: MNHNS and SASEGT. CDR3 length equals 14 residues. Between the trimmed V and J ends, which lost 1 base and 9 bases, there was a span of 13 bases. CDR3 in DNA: TGTGCCAGCAGTGAAGGGACTACAAAACTTGAGCAGTTCTTC. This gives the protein CASSEGTTKLEQFF.

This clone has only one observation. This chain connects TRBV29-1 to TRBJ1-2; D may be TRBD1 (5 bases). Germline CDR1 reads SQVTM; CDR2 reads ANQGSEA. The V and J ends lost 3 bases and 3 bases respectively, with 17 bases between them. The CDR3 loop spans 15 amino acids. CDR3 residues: CSVEGPKKGYYGYTF. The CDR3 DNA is TGCAGCGTTGAGGGGCCCAAAAAGGGGTACTATGGCTACACCTTC.

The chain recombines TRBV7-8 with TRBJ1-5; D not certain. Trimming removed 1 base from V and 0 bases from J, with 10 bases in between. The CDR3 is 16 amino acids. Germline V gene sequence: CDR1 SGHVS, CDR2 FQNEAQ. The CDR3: CASSLDADFSNQPQHF. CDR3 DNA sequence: TGTGCCAGCAGCTTAGATGCCGACTTTAGCAATCAGCCCCAGCATTTT.

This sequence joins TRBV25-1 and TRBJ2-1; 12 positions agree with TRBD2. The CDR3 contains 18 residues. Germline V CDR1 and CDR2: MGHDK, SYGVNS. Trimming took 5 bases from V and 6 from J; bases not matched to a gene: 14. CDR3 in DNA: TGTGCCAGCAGTCAAACAGCTAGCGGGGGGGTCTTCCTCAATGAGCAGTTCTTC. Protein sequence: CASSQTASGGVFLNEQFF.

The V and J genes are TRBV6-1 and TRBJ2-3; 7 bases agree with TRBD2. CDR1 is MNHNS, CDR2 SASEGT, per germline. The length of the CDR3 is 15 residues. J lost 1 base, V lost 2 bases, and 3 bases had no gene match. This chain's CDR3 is CASSELGGGTDTQYF. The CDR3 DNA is TGTGCCAGCAGTGAATTGGGGGGGGGCACAGATACGCAGTATTTT.

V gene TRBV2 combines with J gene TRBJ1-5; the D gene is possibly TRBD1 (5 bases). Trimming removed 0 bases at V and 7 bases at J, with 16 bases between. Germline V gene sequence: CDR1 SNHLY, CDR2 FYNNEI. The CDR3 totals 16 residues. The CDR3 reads CASSEAPFGGEQPQHF. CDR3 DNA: TGTGCCAGCAGTGAAGCCCCCTTCGGGGGGGAACAGCCCCAGCATTTT.

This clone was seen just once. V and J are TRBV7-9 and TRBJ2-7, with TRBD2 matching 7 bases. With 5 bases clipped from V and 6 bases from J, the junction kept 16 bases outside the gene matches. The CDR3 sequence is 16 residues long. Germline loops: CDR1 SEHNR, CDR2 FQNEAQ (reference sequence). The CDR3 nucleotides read TGTGCCAGCAGCCCACCGAAGGCTAGCGGCTCCCTCGAGCAGTACTTC. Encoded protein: CASSPPKASGSLEQYF. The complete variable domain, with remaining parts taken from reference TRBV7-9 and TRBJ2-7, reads DTGVSQNPRHKITKRGQNVTFRCDPISEHNRLYWYRQTLGQGPEFLTYFQNEAQLEKSRLLSDRFSAERPKGSFSTLEIQRTEQGDSAMYLCASSPPKASGSLEQYFGPGTRLTVT.

CDR3 region: CASSAWTGGTEAFF. In DNA form, the CDR3 reads TGTGCCAGCAGTGCTTGGACAGGAGGGACTGAAGCTTTCTTT. This sequence joins TRBV27 and TRBJ1-1; TRBD1 matches at 7 bases. Germline CDR1 is MNHEY and CDR2 is SMNVEV (reference sequence). CDR3 length: 14 amino acids. With 5 bases clipped from V and 5 bases from J, the junction kept 8 bases outside the gene matches.

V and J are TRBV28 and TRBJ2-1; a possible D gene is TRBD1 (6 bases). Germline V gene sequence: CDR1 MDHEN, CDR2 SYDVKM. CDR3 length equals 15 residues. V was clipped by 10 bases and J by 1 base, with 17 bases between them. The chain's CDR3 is CANDDDRISYNEQFF. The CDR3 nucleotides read TGTGCCAACGACGATGACAGGATTTCCTACAATGAGCAGTTCTTC.

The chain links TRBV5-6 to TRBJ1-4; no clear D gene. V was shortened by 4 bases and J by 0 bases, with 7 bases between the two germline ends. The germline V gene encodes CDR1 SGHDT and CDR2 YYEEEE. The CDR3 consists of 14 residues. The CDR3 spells CASSGLATNEKLFF. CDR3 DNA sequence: TGTGCCAGCAGCGGCCTAGCAACTAATGAAAAACTGTTTTTT.